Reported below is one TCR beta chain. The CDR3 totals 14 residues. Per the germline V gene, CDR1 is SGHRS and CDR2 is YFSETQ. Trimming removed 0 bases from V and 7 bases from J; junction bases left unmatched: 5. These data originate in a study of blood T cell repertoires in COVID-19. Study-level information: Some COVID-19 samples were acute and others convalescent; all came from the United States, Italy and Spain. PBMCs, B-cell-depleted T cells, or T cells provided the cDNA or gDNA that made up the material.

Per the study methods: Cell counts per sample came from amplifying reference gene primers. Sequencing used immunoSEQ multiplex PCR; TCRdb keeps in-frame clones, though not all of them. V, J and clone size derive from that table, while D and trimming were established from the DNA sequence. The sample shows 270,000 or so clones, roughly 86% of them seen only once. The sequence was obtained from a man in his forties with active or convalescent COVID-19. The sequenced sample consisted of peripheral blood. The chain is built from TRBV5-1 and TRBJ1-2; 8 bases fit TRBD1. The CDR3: CASSLDRGSIGYTF. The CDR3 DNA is TGCGCCAGCAGCTTGGACAGGGGGTCTATTGGCTACACCTTC.